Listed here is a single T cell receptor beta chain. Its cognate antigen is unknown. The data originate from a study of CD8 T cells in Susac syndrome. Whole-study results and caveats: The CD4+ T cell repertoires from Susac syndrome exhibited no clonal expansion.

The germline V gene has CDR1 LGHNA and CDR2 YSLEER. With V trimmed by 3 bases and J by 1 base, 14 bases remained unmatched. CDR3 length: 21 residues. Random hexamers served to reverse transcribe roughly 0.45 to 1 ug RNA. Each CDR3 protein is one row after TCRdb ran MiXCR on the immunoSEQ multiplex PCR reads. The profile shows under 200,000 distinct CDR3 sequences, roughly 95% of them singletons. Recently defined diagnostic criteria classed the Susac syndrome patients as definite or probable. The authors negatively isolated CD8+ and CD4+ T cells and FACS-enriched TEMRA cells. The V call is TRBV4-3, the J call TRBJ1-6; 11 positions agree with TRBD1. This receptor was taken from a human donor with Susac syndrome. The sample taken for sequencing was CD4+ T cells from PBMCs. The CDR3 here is CASSQFLPGQGGMSYNSPLHF. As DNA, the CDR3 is TGCGCCAGCAGCCAGTTCCTCCCGGGACAGGGGGGGATGTCCTATAATTCACCCCTCCACTTT.